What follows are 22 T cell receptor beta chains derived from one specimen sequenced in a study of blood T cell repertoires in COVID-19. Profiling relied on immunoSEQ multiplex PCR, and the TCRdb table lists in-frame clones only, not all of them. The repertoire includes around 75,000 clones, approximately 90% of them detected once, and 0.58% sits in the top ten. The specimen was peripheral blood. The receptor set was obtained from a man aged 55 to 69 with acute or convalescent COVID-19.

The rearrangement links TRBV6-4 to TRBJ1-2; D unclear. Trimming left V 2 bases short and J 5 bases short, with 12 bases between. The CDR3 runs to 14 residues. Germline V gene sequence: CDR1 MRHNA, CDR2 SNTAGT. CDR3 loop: CASSDPRTVYGYTF. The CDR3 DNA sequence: TGTGCCAGCAGTGACCCCCGAACGGTATATGGCTACACCTTC.

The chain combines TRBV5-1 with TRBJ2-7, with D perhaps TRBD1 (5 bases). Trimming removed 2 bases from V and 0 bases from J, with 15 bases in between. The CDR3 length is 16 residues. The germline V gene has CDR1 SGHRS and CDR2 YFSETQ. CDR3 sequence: CASSFSDRGDSYEQYF. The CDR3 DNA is TGCGCCAGCAGCTTCTCAGACAGAGGCGACTCCTACGAGCAGTACTTC.

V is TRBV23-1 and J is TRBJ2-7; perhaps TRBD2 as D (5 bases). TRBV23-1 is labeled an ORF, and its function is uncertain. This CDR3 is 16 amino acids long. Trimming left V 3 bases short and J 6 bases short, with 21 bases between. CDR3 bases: TGCGCCAGCAGTCACGGGGAGTTTCCAACTACTTGCGAGCAGTACTTC. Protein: CASSHGEFPTTCEQYF.

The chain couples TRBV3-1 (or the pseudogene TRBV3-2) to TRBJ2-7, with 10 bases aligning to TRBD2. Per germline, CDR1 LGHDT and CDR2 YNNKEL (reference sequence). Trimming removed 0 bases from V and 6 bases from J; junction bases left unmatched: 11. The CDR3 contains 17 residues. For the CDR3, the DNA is TGTGCCAGCAGCCAAGATTGGAGCGGGAGGGGAGAAATCGAGCAGTACTTC. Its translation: CASSQDWSGRGEIEQYF.

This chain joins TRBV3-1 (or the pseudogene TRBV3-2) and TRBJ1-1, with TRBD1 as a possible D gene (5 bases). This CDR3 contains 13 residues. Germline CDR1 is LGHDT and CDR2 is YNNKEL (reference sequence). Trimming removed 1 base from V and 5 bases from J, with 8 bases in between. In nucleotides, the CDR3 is TGTGCCAGCAGCCAAGTTAGGGGAACTGAAGCTTTCTTT. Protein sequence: CASSQVRGTEAFF.

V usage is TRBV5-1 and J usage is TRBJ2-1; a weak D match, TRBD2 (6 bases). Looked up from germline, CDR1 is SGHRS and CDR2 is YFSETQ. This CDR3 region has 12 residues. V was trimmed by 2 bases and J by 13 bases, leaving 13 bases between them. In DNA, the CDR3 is TGCGCCAGCAGCTTAGGGCTAGCGCCACAGTTCTTC. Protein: CASSLGLAPQFF.

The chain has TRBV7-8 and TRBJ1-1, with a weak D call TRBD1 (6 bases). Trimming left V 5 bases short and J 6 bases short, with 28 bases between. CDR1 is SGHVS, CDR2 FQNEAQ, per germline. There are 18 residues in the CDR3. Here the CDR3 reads CASSHLRGGIAGGPEAFF. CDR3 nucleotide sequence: TGTGCCAGCAGCCACTTAAGAGGAGGCATCGCGGGGGGGCCTGAAGCTTTCTTT.

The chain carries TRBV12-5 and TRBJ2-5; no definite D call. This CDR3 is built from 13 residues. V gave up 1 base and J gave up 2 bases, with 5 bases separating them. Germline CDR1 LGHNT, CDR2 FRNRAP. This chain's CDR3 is CASGLGQQETQYF. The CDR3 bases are TGTGCTAGTGGTTTGGGGCAGCAAGAGACCCAGTACTTC.

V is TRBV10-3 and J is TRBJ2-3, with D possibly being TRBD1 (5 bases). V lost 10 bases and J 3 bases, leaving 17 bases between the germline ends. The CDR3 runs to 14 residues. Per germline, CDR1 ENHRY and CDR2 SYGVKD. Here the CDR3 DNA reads TGTGCCACCAAGACAGCCGCGCGGACAGATACGCAGTATTTT. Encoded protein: CATKTAARTDTQYF.

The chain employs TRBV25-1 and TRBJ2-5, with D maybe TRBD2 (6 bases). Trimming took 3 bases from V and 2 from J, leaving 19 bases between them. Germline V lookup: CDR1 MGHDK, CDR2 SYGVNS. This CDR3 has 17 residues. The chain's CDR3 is CASSDPPGVGKQETQYF. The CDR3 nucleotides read TGTGCCAGCAGTGATCCCCCGGGGGTCGGGAAGCAAGAGACCCAGTACTTC.

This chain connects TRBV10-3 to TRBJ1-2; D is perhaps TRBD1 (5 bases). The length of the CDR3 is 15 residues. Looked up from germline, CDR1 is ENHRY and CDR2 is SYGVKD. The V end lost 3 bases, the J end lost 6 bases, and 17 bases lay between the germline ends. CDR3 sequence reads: CAISELGAAVHGYTF. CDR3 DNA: TGTGCCATCAGTGAATTAGGGGCAGCCGTGCATGGCTACACCTTC.

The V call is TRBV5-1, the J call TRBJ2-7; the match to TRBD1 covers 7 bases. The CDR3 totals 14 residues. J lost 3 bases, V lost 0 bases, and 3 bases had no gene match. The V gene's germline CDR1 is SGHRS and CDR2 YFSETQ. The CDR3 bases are TGCGCCAGCAGCTTGGCGGGACAGATCTACGAGCAGTACTTC. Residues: CASSLAGQIYEQYF.

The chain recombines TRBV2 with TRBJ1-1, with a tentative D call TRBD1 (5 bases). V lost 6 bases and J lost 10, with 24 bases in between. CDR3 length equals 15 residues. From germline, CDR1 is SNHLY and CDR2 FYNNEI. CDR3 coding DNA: TGTGCCAGCAGATCCCTGACAGACGTGGGGATAAGAGCTTTCTTT. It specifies CASRSLTDVGIRAFF.

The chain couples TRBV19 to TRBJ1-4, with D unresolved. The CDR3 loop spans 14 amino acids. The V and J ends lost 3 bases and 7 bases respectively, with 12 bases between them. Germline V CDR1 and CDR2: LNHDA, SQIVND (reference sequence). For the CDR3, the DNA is TGTGCCAGTAGTATTATCGGGGATGGTGAAAAACTGTTTTTT. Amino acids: CASSIIGDGEKLFF.

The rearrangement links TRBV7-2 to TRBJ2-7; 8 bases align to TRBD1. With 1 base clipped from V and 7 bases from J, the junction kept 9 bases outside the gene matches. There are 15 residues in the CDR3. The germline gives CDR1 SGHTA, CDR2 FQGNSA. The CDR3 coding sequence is TGTGCCAGCAGCTTAGTGGCAGGGGGCGTGAAGGAGCAGTACTTC. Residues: CASSLVAGGVKEQYF.

CDR3: CASGLGAGFEQYF. CDR3 coding DNA: TGTGCTAGTGGTTTGGGAGCCGGGTTCGAGCAGTACTTC. The V call is TRBV12-5, the J call TRBJ2-7; D not certain. CDR1 is LGHNT, CDR2 FRNRAP, per germline. The CDR3 length is 13 residues. V was cut by 1 base and J by 6 bases, with 10 bases left in between.

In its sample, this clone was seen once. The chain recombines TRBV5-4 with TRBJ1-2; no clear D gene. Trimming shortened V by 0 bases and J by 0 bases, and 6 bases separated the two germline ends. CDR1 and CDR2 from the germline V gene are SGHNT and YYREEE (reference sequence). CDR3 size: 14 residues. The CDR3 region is CASSLEPANYGYTF. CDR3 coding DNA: TGTGCCAGCAGCTTGGAGCCGGCTAACTATGGCTACACCTTC.

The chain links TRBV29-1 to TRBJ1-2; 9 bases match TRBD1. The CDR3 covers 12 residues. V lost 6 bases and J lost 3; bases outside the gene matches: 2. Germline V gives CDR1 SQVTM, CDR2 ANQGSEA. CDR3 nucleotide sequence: TGCAGCGTCAGGGACAGGGACTATGGCTACACCTTC. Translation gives CSVRDRDYGYTF.

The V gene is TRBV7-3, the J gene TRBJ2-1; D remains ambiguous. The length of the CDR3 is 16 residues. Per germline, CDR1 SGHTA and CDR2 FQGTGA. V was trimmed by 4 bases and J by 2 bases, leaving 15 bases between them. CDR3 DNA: TGTGCCAGCAGCTACAGAGTTAGTCCCCCCTACAATGAGCAGTTCTTC. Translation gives CASSYRVSPPYNEQFF.

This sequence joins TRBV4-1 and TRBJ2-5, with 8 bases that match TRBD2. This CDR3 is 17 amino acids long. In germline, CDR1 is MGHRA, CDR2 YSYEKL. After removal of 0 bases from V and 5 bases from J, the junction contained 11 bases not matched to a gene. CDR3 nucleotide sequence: TGCGCCAGCAGCCAAGATGGCGGGGGGCTAGGCGGGGAGACCCAGTACTTC. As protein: CASSQDGGGLGGETQYF.

In nucleotides, the CDR3 is TGCGCCAGCAGTCTTCCTATAGCGGGAGGAGGCTACGAGCAGTACTTC. It codes for CASSLPIAGGGYEQYF. The V and J genes are TRBV10-2 and TRBJ2-7; TRBD2 aligns across 10 bases. Looked up from germline, CDR1 is WSHSY and CDR2 is SAAADI. J was trimmed by 3 bases and V by 5 bases; bases with no gene match: 10. This CDR3 contains 16 residues.

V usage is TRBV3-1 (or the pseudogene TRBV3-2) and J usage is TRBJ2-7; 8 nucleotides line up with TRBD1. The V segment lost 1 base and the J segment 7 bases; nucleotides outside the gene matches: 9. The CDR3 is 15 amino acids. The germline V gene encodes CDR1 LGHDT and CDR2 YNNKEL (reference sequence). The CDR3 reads CASSQAATGAFEQYF. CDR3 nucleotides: TGTGCCAGCAGCCAAGCCGCGACAGGGGCTTTTGAGCAGTACTTC.